A selection of T cell receptor beta chains follows, all from one sample in a study of T cells in localized non-small cell lung cancer. Libraries were prepared by immunoSEQ multiplex PCR; TCRdb keeps only in-frame clonotypes and omits some of them. The sample consists of tens of thousands of clones, approximately 90% of them appearing once. This specimen was peripheral blood mononuclear cells, taken before any cancer treatment. The receptor source for this set is a man between 40 and 70 years old with stage III lung adenocarcinoma. The CDR3 runs from the conserved cysteine through the conserved F or W. The D gene is left open where the match is weak. A row's size may be missing; if present it is once, few, many or a size class.

TGTGCCAGCAGCGCCCAGGACCCCGGAGGGACAGATACGCAGTATTTT	CASSAQDPGGTDTQYF	.	TRBV9	TRBJ2-3	.
TGTGCCATCCGGGACAGGAACACCGGGGAGCTGTTTTTT	CAIRDRNTGELFF	.	TRBV6-5	TRBJ2-2	TRBD1
TGTGCCACCAGCAGAGATCGGGGCCGTGGAAATCAGCCCCAGCATTTT	CATSRDRGRGNQPQHF	.	TRBV15	TRBJ1-5	.
TGTGCCAGCAGGAGACAGGGTAGGTTCGCCGGAAACACCATATATTTT	CASRRQGRFAGNTIYF	.	TRBV21-1	TRBJ1-3	.
TGCAGCGTTGGTGTTGGGGGACGAGGCACAGATACGCAGTATTTT	CSVGVGGRGTDTQYF	.	TRBV29-1	TRBJ2-3	.
TGTGCCAGCAGTGAGGGGTTCTCCGGGACTAGTAGCGAGCAGTACTTC	CASSEGFSGTSSEQYF	.	TRBV2	TRBJ2-7	TRBD2
TGTGCCAGTAGTAGCCAGGCGGCGGGACTGGATGAGCAGTTCTTC	CASSSQAAGLDEQFF	.	TRBV19	TRBJ2-1	.
TGTGCCAGCAGCTCTACGAGTACCCACGAGCAGTACTTC	CASSSTSTHEQYF	.	TRBV7-3	TRBJ2-7	.
TGTGCCATCAAAGGGGAACGTGAAAGCACAGATACGCAGTATTTT	CAIKGERESTDTQYF	.	TRBV10-3	TRBJ2-3	.
TGTGCCAGCAGCTTAGACCGTAGCGGCGGGGAGCTGTTTTTT	CASSLDRSGGELFF	.	TRBV11-2	TRBJ2-2	.
TGTGCCAGCAGCGGACTAGCGGGGGCCAGACAAGAGACCCAGTACTTC	CASSGLAGARQETQYF	.	TRBV28	TRBJ2-5	TRBD2
TGTGCCAGCAGAAGGACAGGGGAGGATGAGCAGTTCTTC	CASRRTGEDEQFF	.	TRBV6-1	TRBJ2-1	TRBD1
TGTGCCAGCCCCATCCGGCGGGGCCCGTCGTCTGGAAACACCATATATTTT	CASPIRRGPSSGNTIYF	.	TRBV9	TRBJ1-3	.
TGCGCCAGCAGCCAAGGTTTAGGCGGCATCGACAGGGGGCGAGCAGGTGAAAAACTGTTTTTT	CASSQGLGGIDRGRAGEKLFF	.	TRBV4-3	TRBJ1-4	TRBD1
TGTGCCAGCAGTTATGGGGGACCAGCTGGCTACACCTTC	CASSYGGPAGYTF	few	TRBV6-5	TRBJ1-2	.
TGTGCCAGCAGTCTCCGACCCCCTAGACAGGGGGCCCAATCCTACGAGCAGTACTTC	CASSLRPPRQGAQSYEQYF	.	TRBV27	TRBJ2-7	TRBD1
TGTGCCAGTAGTATCGGCAGCATGAACACTGAAGCTTTCTTT	CASSIGSMNTEAFF	.	TRBV19	TRBJ1-1	.
TGTGCCAGCTCAAGGGGACAGGGAGACCAGCCCCAGCATTTT	CASSRGQGDQPQHF	.	TRBV18	TRBJ1-5	TRBD1
TGTGCCAGCAGCCCTAGGGTAGGGTCCGGAAACACCATATATTTT	CASSPRVGSGNTIYF	.	TRBV9	TRBJ1-3	.
TGTGCCAGCAGAAGCGGTGGAGCCACAGATACGCAGTATTTT	CASRSGGATDTQYF	.	TRBV6-5	TRBJ2-3	.
TGTGCCAGCAGTGAATTCTGGCTAGCGGGGGAGGTGACCCAGTACTTC	CASSEFWLAGEVTQYF	.	TRBV25-1	TRBJ2-5	TRBD2
TGTGCCAGCAGCCGAATGACAGGGGGGTACGAGCAGTACTTC	CASSRMTGGYEQYF	.	TRBV7-6	TRBJ2-7	TRBD1
TGTGCCAGCAGGGGGAGGGCGGAAGAGACCCAGTACTTC	CASRGRAEETQYF	once	TRBV7-8	TRBJ2-5	TRBD2
TGTGCCAGCACTATTTCAGATACGCAGTATTTT	CASTISDTQYF	.	TRBV2	TRBJ2-3	.
TGTGCCAGTAGCACGTGGTTATTCTCTTCGGTTTCCTACAATGAGCAGTTCTTC	CASSTWLFSSVSYNEQFF	.	TRBV19	TRBJ2-1	.
TGTGCCAGCAGGCCGGACAGGGGGATATACAATGAGCAGTTCTTC	CASRPDRGIYNEQFF	.	TRBV27	TRBJ2-1	TRBD1
TGTGCCACCAGCAGATTTATTTCACTAGCGGGGGCCCAGAACACCGGGGAGCTGTTTTTT	CATSRFISLAGAQNTGELFF	.	TRBV15	TRBJ2-2	TRBD2
TGCGCCAGCAGCCAAGATGATTGGGGAAGCTCCTACGAGCAGTACTTC	CASSQDDWGSSYEQYF	once	TRBV4-1	TRBJ2-7	.
TGTGCCAGCTCACCACGGACAACCGGGACAGGGGGCACTGAAGCTTTCTTT	CASSPRTTGTGGTEAFF	.	TRBV18	TRBJ1-1	TRBD1
TGTGCCAGCAGCTCGGTCTGGGATACGCAGTATTTT	CASSSVWDTQYF	.	TRBV7-8	TRBJ2-3	.
TGCGCCAGCAGCTTGGAGGGGCCCCTCTATGGCTACACCTTC	CASSLEGPLYGYTF	.	TRBV5-1	TRBJ1-2	.